This passage covers 8 T cell receptor beta chains from one sample sequenced in a study of cytomegalovirus exposure and HLA in healthy donors. PCR involved 60 Vbeta and 13 Jbeta primers. Profiling relied on immunoSEQ multiplex PCR, and the TCRdb table lists in-frame clones only, not all of them. Of 130,000 to 150,000 clones in the sample, around 72% were seen once. The sequenced sample was PBMCs. The receptor source for this set is a man aged 18 to 35 in good health and CMV-seropositive.

J is TRBJ2-1 and V is TRBV7-9; 10 bases fit TRBD2. The germline V gene has CDR1 SEHNR and CDR2 FQNEAQ (reference sequence). The CDR3 sequence is 18 residues long. The V and J ends lost 0 bases and 0 bases, in that order; junction bases with no gene match: 5. The CDR3 loop is CASSLARLAGSSYNEQFF. The CDR3 DNA reads as TGTGCCAGCAGCTTAGCTAGACTAGCGGGCAGCTCCTACAATGAGCAGTTCTTC.

The genes are TRBV7-8 and TRBJ2-5; TRBD2 aligns across 9 bases. CDR1 and CDR2 (germline): SGHVS, FQNEAQ. The V and J ends lost 1 base and 5 bases, in that order; junction bases with no gene match: 5. CDR3 length: 15 amino acids. The CDR3 reads CASSLGAGGWETQYF. The CDR3 DNA reads TGTGCCAGCAGCTTAGGCGCGGGAGGGTGGGAGACCCAGTACTTC.

The sample holds a few counts of this clone. In nucleotides, the CDR3 is TGTGCCAGCAAGGAGGAGGGATGGGACGACGAGCAGTACTTC. This sequence encodes CASKEEGWDDEQYF. This sequence joins TRBV27 and TRBJ2-7; possible D gene TRBD2, 6 bases. CDR3 size: 14 residues. Trimming left V 7 bases short and J 5 bases short, with 18 bases between. Per germline, CDR1 MNHEY and CDR2 SMNVEV (reference sequence).

The chain uses TRBV5-1 and TRBJ1-4, with TRBD1 identical over 8 bases. The CDR3 sequence is 14 residues long. The V gene end was trimmed by 3 bases and the J gene end by 6 bases; junction bases not matched to a gene: 4. Germline CDR1 is SGHRS and CDR2 is YFSETQ. As DNA, the CDR3 is TGCGCCAGCAGCTCGACAGGGGCGGATGAAAAACTGTTTTTT. Translation: CASSSTGADEKLFF.

The chain couples TRBV18 to TRBJ2-3; TRBD2 is a possible D gene (6 bases). V was clipped by 6 bases and J by 0 bases, with 13 bases between them. Germline-derived CDR1 and CDR2 are KGHSH and LQKENI. CDR3 length equals 15 residues. DNA of the CDR3: TGTGCCAGCTCTCGGGACTTTACTAGCACAGATACGCAGTATTTT. Its translation is CASSRDFTSTDTQYF.

The rearrangement uses TRBV5-4 and TRBJ2-5; D unclear. This CDR3 spans 14 amino acids. The V gene lost 4 bases and the J gene lost 1 base, with 11 bases spanning the gap. Germline assignment: CDR1 SGHNT and CDR2 YYREEE (reference sequence). The CDR3 DNA follows: TGTGCCAGCAGCCCAACGACAAGCCAAGAGACCCAGTACTTC. Translation: CASSPTTSQETQYF. Full variable domain (outside the CDR3, taken from reference TRBV5-4 and TRBJ2-5): ETGVTQSPTHLIKTRGQQVTLRCSSQSGHNTVSWYQQALGQGPQFIFQYYREEENGRGNFPPRFSGLQFPNYSSELNVNALELDDSALYLCASSPTTSQETQYFGPGTRLLVL.

The V and J genes are TRBV5-6 and TRBJ1-6, with 7 nucleotides matching TRBD1. CDR3 length equals 15 residues. Germline CDR1 SGHDT, CDR2 YYEEEE. After removal of 1 base from V and 7 bases from J, the junction contained 5 bases not matched to a gene. CDR3: CASSLIQGVNSPLHF. CDR3 DNA: TGTGCCAGCAGCTTGATTCAGGGGGTAAATTCACCCCTCCACTTT.

The chain has TRBV19 and TRBJ2-1, with a tentative D call TRBD1 (6 bases). CDR1 LNHDA and CDR2 SQIVND come from the germline V gene (reference sequence). Trimming left V 7 bases short and J 4 bases short, with 17 bases between. The CDR3 covers 15 residues. In DNA form, the CDR3 reads TGTGCCAGTACCCCCCAGCGCAGGGGTTACAATGAGCAGTTCTTC. Its translation: CASTPQRRGYNEQFF.